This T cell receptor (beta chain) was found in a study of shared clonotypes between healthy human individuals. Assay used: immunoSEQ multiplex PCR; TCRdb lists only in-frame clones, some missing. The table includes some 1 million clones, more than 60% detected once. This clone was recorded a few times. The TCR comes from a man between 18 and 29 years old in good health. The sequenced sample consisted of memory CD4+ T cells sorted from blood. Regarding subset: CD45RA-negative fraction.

CDR3 sequence reads: CSVDRAIAEAFF. The CDR3 nucleotides are TGCAGCGTTGACAGGGCGATAGCTGAAGCTTTCTTT. J is TRBJ1-1 and V is TRBV29-1; TRBD1 is a possible D gene (5 bases). V lost 3 bases and J lost 6, with 11 bases in between. The germline V gene has CDR1 SQVTM and CDR2 ANQGSEA. The CDR3 is 12 amino acids.